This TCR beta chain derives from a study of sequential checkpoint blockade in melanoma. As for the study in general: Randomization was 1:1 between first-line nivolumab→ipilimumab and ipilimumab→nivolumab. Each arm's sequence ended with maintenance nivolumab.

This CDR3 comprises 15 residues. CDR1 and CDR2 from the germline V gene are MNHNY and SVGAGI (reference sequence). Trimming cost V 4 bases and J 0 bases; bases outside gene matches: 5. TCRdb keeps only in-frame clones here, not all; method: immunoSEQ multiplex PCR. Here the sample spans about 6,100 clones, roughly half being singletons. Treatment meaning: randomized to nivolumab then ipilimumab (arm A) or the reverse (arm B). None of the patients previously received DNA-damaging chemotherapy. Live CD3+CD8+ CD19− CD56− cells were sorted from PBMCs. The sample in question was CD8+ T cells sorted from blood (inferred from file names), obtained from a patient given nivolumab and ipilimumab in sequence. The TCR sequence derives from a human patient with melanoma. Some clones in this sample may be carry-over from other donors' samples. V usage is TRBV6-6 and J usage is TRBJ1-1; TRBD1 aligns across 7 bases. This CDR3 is CASSFGQELNTEAFF. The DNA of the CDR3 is TGTGCCAGCAGTTTCGGACAGGAACTGAACACTGAAGCTTTCTTT.